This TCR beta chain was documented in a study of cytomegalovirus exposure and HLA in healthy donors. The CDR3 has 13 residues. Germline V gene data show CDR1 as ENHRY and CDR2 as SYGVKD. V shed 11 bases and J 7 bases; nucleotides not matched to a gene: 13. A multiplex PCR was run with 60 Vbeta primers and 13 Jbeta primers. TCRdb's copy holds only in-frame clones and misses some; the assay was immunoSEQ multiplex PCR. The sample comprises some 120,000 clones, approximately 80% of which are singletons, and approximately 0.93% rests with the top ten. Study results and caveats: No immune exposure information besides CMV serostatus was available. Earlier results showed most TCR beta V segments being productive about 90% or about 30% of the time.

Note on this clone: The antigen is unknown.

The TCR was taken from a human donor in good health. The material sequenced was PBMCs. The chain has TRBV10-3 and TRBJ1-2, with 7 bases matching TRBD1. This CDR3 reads CAVQPGQMGGYTF. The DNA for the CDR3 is TGTGCCGTACAACCGGGACAGATGGGTGGCTACACCTTC.